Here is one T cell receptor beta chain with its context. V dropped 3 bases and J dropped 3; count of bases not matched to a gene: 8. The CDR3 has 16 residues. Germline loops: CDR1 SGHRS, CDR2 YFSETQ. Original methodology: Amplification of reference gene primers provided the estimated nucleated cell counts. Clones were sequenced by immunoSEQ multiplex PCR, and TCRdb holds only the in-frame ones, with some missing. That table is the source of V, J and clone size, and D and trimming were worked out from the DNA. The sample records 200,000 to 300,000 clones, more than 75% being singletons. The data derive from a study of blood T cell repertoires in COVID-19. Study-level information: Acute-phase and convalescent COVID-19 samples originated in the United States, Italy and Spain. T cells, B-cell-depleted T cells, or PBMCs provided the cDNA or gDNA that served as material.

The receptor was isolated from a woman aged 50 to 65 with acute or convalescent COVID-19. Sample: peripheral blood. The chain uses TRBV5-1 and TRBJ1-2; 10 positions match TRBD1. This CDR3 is CASSWGQGSRDYGYTF. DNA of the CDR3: TGCGCCAGCAGCTGGGGACAGGGGTCTAGGGACTATGGCTACACCTTC.